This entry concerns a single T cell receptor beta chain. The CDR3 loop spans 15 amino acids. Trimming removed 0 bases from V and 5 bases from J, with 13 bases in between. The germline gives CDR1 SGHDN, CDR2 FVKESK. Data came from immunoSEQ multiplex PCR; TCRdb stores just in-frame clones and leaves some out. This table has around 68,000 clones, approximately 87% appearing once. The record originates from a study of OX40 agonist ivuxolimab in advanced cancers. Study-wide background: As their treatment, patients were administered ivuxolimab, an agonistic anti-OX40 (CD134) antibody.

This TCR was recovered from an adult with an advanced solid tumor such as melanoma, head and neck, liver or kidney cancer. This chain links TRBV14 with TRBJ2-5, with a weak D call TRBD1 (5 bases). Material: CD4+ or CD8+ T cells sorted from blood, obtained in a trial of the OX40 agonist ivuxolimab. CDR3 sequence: CASSQEGRTQETQYF. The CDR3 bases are TGTGCCAGCAGCCAAGAGGGCAGGACACAGGAGACCCAGTACTTC. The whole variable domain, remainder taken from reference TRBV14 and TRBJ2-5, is EAGVTQFPSHSVIEKGQTVTLRCDPISGHDNLYWYRRVMGKEIKFLLHFVKESKQDESGMPNNRFLAERTGGTYSTLKVQPAELEDSGVYFCASSQEGRTQETQYFGPGTRLLVL.